The rows below give T cell receptor beta chains drawn from one sample of a study of cytomegalovirus exposure and HLA in healthy donors. Using immunoSEQ multiplex PCR, the repertoire was profiled, and TCRdb retains in-frame clones only, with some absent. The sample consists of around 150,000 clones, approximately 78% of them appearing once. Specimen: PBMCs. The source of these receptors is a woman aged 50 to 65 in good health and CMV-seropositive. CDR3s include the opening cysteine and the closing phenylalanine or tryptophan. The D gene is left open where the match is weak. Rows may omit the clone size; those that give it use once, few, many or a size class.

clone size,D gene,V gene,J gene,CDR3 protein,CDR3 DNA
.,TRBD1,TRBV6-5,TRBJ1-1,CASSPDRELAQAFF,TGTGCCAGCAGCCCAGACAGGGAGCTAGCTCAGGCTTTCTTT
few,TRBD2,TRBV11-2,TRBJ2-1,CASSTTSGRGNEQFF,TGTGCCAGCAGCACGACTAGCGGGAGAGGAAATGAGCAGTTCTTC
.,.,TRBV30,TRBJ2-3,CAWGLRGTQYF,TGTGCCTGGGGCCTTCGGGGTACGCAGTATTTT
.,.,TRBV18,TRBJ2-5,CASSPERGQETQYF,TGTGCCAGCTCACCAGAAAGGGGCCAGGAGACCCAGTACTTC
.,.,TRBV5-1,TRBJ2-7,CASSLGPGPYEQYF,TGCGCCAGCAGCTTGGGGCCAGGCCCCTACGAGCAGTACTTC
.,.,TRBV27,TRBJ2-3,CASSAAFAADTQYF,TGTGCCAGCAGTGCAGCCTTTGCGGCAGATACGCAGTATTTT
.,.,TRBV30,TRBJ1-4,CAWSVGEKLFF,TGTGCCTGGAGTGTTGGCGAAAAACTGTTTTTT
once,.,TRBV5-1,TRBJ2-1,CASSILTRSEQFF,TGCGCCAGCAGCATTCTTACGAGAAGCGAGCAGTTCTTC
.,.,TRBV4-1,TRBJ2-5,CASSQDGSGPLQETQYF,TGCGCCAGCAGCCAAGATGGAAGCGGGCCGTTACAAGAGACCCAGTACTTC
.,TRBD1,TRBV28,TRBJ1-5,CASNTKRGGSNQPQHF,TGTGCCAGCAATACAAAGCGAGGGGGCAGCAATCAGCCCCAGCATTTT
.,.,TRBV6-5,TRBJ1-6,CASSYVRSSYNSPLHF,TGTGCCAGCAGTTATGTGAGGAGCTCCTATAATTCACCCCTCCACTTT
.,.,TRBV28,TRBJ2-3,CASRVVQGTDTQYF,TGTGCCAGCAGAGTTGTACAGGGCACAGATACGCAGTATTTT
.,.,TRBV10-3,TRBJ2-7,CAISEGAGAYEQYF,TGTGCCATCAGTGAAGGGGCAGGAGCCTACGAGCAGTACTTC
.,.,TRBV6-6,TRBJ2-2,CASSDTTLRTGELFF,TGTGCCAGCAGTGATACTACCTTGAGGACCGGGGAGCTGTTTTTT
.,TRBD2,TRBV25-1,TRBJ2-2,CASSDASGGGTGELFF,TGTGCCAGCAGTGACGCTAGCGGAGGCGGAACCGGGGAGCTGTTTTTT
.,.,TRBV5-6,TRBJ2-5,CASSFPGGETQYF,TGTGCCAGCAGCTTCCCAGGGGGGGAGACCCAGTACTTC
.,.,TRBV5-8,TRBJ1-2,CASSFRGPNYGYTF,TGTGCCAGCAGCTTCAGGGGACCAAACTATGGCTACACCTTC
.,TRBD2,TRBV19,TRBJ2-1,CASSGLAGYNEQFF,TGTGCCAGTAGTGGACTAGCGGGGTACAATGAGCAGTTCTTC
.,.,TRBV10-3,TRBJ2-5,CAISGTDQETQYF,TGTGCCATCAGTGGGACAGACCAAGAGACCCAGTACTTC
.,TRBD1,TRBV28,TRBJ2-1,CASSLRTGAGPSYNEQFF,TGTGCCAGCAGTTTAAGGACAGGGGCCGGTCCCTCCTACAATGAGCAGTTCTTC
.,.,TRBV5-6,TRBJ1-5,CASSLYRGADGNQPQHF,TGTGCCAGCAGCTTGTACCGTGGGGCTGATGGGAATCAGCCCCAGCATTTT
.,TRBD2,TRBV11-3,TRBJ2-1,CASSPSTSGGGNNEQFF,TGTGCCAGCAGCCCATCAACTAGCGGGGGAGGAAACAATGAGCAGTTCTTC
.,TRBD1,TRBV2,TRBJ1-4,CASRDRSNEKLFF,TGTGCCAGCCGGGACAGATCTAATGAAAAACTGTTTTTT
once,.,TRBV27,TRBJ2-1,CASSVRGEQFF,TGTGCCAGCAGTGTCAGGGGTGAGCAGTTCTTC
few,.,TRBV2,TRBJ2-7,CASRRGISYEQYF,TGTGCCAGCAGACGAGGGATCTCCTACGAGCAGTACTTC
.,TRBD1,TRBV5-1,TRBJ1-2,CASSLGTAEVGYTF,TGCGCCAGCAGCCTGGGGACAGCCGAGGTTGGCTACACCTTC
.,TRBD2,TRBV28,TRBJ2-1,CATRTSGPSSYNEQFF,TGTGCCACACGGACTAGCGGGCCGAGCTCCTACAATGAGCAGTTCTTC
.,.,TRBV10-1,TRBJ2-5,CASRTLRSYLETQYF,TGCGCCAGCAGGACTCTTAGGTCCTATTTAGAGACCCAGTACTTC
once,TRBD1,TRBV6-5,TRBJ1-5,CASSYSRGLNQPQHF,TGTGCCAGCAGTTACTCCAGGGGGCTAAATCAGCCCCAGCATTTT
.,.,TRBV27,TRBJ1-6,CASATITYNSPLHF,TGTGCCAGCGCCACAATAACCTATAATTCACCCCTCCACTTT
.,.,TRBV11-2,TRBJ2-2,CASSLAAQITGELFF,TGTGCCAGCAGCTTAGCCGCTCAGATCACCGGGGAGCTGTTTTTT
.,.,TRBV7-9,TRBJ1-2,CASTLSAARGYGYTF,TGTGCCAGCACCCTATCGGCGGCCAGGGGATATGGCTACACCTTC
.,.,TRBV2,TRBJ1-1,CASSVTVNTEAFF,TGTGCCAGCAGTGTGACAGTGAACACTGAAGCTTTCTTT
.,.,TRBV2,TRBJ2-1,CASSERSNEQFF,TGTGCCAGCAGTGAACGGTCAAATGAGCAGTTCTTC
once,.,TRBV2,TRBJ1-5,CASSVQAAQPQHF,TGTGCCAGCAGTGTCCAGGCTGCTCAGCCCCAGCATTTT
.,.,TRBV4-1,TRBJ1-1,CASSQPTGRSGAFF,TGCGCCAGCAGCCAACCGACGGGGAGGTCTGGTGCTTTCTTT
.,.,TRBV15,TRBJ1-1,CATSDQGNTEAFF,TGTGCCACCAGCGATCAGGGGAACACTGAAGCTTTCTTT
once,.,TRBV23-1,TRBJ1-3,CASSQSPLGDLGNTIYF,TGCGCCAGCAGTCAATCCCCATTGGGAGATCTTGGAAACACCATATATTTT
.,.,TRBV5-6,TRBJ1-5,CASSLGQAGQPQHF,TGTGCCAGCAGCTTGGGGCAGGCCGGCCAGCCCCAGCATTTT
.,TRBD1,TRBV7-3,TRBJ2-3,CASSLGQLDTQYF,TGTGCCAGCAGCCTGGGACAGCTCGATACGCAGTATTTT
.,.,TRBV11-3,TRBJ1-2,CASSFRTGLRADYGYTF,TGTGCCAGCAGCTTTAGAACAGGGCTAAGGGCCGACTATGGCTACACCTTC
few,TRBD1,TRBV18,TRBJ1-2,CASSPTGKGAQNYGYTF,TGTGCCAGCTCACCTACGGGGAAGGGGGCACAAAACTATGGCTACACCTTC
.,TRBD1,TRBV27,TRBJ1-1,CASRKTGGVNTEAFF,TGTGCCAGCAGGAAGACAGGGGGGGTGAACACTGAAGCTTTCTTT
.,.,TRBV6-7,TRBJ1-6,CASSFGGGTSPLHF,TGTGCCAGCAGTTTTGGCGGCGGGACCTCACCCCTCCACTTT
.,.,TRBV29-1,TRBJ2-1,CSVAKRVTYNEQFF,TGCAGCGTTGCAAAGAGAGTCACCTACAATGAGCAGTTCTTC
.,.,TRBV25-1,TRBJ2-1,CASSAGSSYNEQFF,TGTGCCAGCAGTGCTGGTAGCTCCTACAATGAGCAGTTCTTC
.,.,TRBV11-3,TRBJ2-6,CASIYPGANVLTF,TGTGCCAGCATCTACCCGGGGGCCAACGTCCTGACTTTC
.,TRBD1,TRBV5-1,TRBJ1-2,CASSLGQGTYGYTF,TGCGCCAGCAGCTTGGGACAGGGAACGTATGGCTACACCTTC
.,TRBD2,TRBV15,TRBJ2-3,CATSRDGVAGGGTDTQYF,TGTGCCACCAGCAGAGACGGGGTAGCGGGGGGCGGCACAGATACGCAGTATTTT
.,.,TRBV28,TRBJ2-7,CASSPTGGTYEQYF,TGTGCCAGCAGTCCCACCGGGGGTACCTACGAGCAGTACTTC
.,.,TRBV18,TRBJ2-6,CASSPRGPPSTGANVLTF,TGTGCCAGCTCACCACGCGGGCCCCCTAGCACTGGGGCCAACGTCCTGACTTTC